This entry is about one TCR beta chain. The specificity of this receptor is unknown. Base qualities were left out, and no much larger clone turns up one base away. This entry comes from a study of Graves' ophthalmopathy and Graves' hyperthyroidism (dated 2018 in TCRdb). For context, the study as a whole: Peripheral blood was collected at initial diagnosis, prior to any treatment. TCR beta repertoire signatures were used to distinguish Graves' ophthalmopathy from Graves' hyperthyroidism and to predict progression to ophthalmopathy. In total, approximately 130 blood samples were TCR-sequenced: around 42 ophthalmopathy, 75 hyperthyroidism and approximately 17 hyperthyroidism-to-ophthalmopathy patients. To explore V-J signatures that distinguish ophthalmopathy from hyperthyroidism, a discovery set of 95 to 100 patients was enrolled, made up of 40 to 45 with ophthalmopathy and 55 to 65 with stable hyperthyroidism. An independent validation cohort comprised under 20 hyperthyroidism patients and roughly 15 patients who later progressed from hyperthyroidism to ophthalmopathy. In about six hyperthyroidism patients, the T-cell repertoires found in thyroid tissue were compared with those found in blood. Once sampling was done, hyperthyroidism patients were given methimazole at a starting dose of 30 mg daily, while ophthalmopathy patients were given high-dose intravenous methylprednisolone. For training and testing, the 100 or so patients in the discovery cohort were randomly divided in a 7:3 ratio.

Hyperthyroidism was defined as stable when no progression to ophthalmopathy occurred within 18 months of follow-up. Hyperthyroidism patients were newly diagnosed, with disease duration under 2 months, and aged 18 to 65 years. Patients were excluded if they had other autoimmune diseases, uncontrolled infections, pregnancy or lactation. Diagnosis relied on clinical symptoms, serum thyroxine, TRAb, thyroid ultrasound and orbital computed tomography. Using Ficoll-Paque density gradient centrifugation, PBMCs were isolated from 10 ml of fresh peripheral blood. Trizol reagent was used to extract the total RNA, and its quality was then checked on an Agilent 2100 Bioanalyzer. For repertoire sequencing, the TCR beta CDR3 regions were amplified from RNA transcripts. The first round of RT-PCR was done with HTBI primers and the Qiagen OneStep RT-PCR kit, and was followed by a second round of multiplex PCR, then size selection and purification. Libraries were sequenced on an Illumina HiSeq2000 using paired-end 100 bp reads. The authors processed their data as follows. SOAPnuke was used for read processing, and reads with adapters, uncalled bases, a mean Phred below 15, or no exact constant-primer or identifier match were discarded. High-quality paired reads were merged with COPE v1.2.5. Each unique nucleotide sequence was treated as a clonotype, and MiTCR v1.1 was used to align the clonotypes to the IMGT TRB V, D and J references. Analysis was restricted to V-J combinations with a frequency above 0.0001, which covered roughly 99% of repertoires. A TCR clonal expansion and chaos score per V-J combination was defined as the ratio of F50 clonal expansion to chaos observed in the TCRdist matrix. Welch's t-statistics and random forest were used to reduce features to approximately 13 V-J combinations, which were fed into a naive Bayes classifier. Thyroid-blood repertoire similarity was quantified with the Morisita-Horn index. TCRdb handled the public reads itself, with Q25 trimming in fastp and clone calling in MiXCR, and kept productive beta chains. Rows with one shared CDR3 protein collapse into an entry with the most common genes and DNA. These V and J calls derive from TCRdb rather than the authors' analysis. The sample data list over 500,000 distinct CDR3 sequences, and 22% of these were observed just once. Approximately 6.5% of the sample goes to the ten largest clones.

The junction carries 21 bases between V and J, which are trimmed by 3 bases and 10 bases respectively. Based on the germline V gene, the CDR1 and CDR2 sequences are SGHAT and FQNNGV. The CDR3 holds 15 amino acids from the cysteine to the phenylalanine. The kept DNA is CDR3 alone, 45 bases in frame from the first base. Here is what the overall study found, with its caveats: No statistical method was used to set the sample size in advance, and the investigators knew which group each participant was assigned to. In validation, the model predicted ophthalmopathy progression with about 70% sensitivity and 72.22% specificity; 12 predicted patients were CT-confirmed with GO in a median of around 6 months. In cross-validation, the 13-signature model distinguished ophthalmopathy from stable hyperthyroidism with nearly 90% sensitivity and around 81% specificity, and in the test set the corresponding values were approximately 79% and 70%. Most expanded thyroid clonotypes with frequency above 0.001 were also detected in blood, suggesting blood repertoires may reflect the thyroid immune response.

The receptor was derived from a woman aged 18 to 35 with stable Graves' hyperthyroidism. Some clones in this sample may be carry-over from other donors' samples. Donor details come from another sample of the same person, matched by shared clones. Sample: peripheral blood. This sequence uses TRBV11-2 and TRBJ1-1, and possibly TRBD1, on 6 matching bases. CDR3 region: CASSFTGSPLFGAFF. In nucleotide form, the sequence is TGTGCCAGCAGCTTTACAGGGTCCCCTCTTTTTGGAGCTTTCTTT.